Sequencing of this T cell receptor beta chain was carried out in a study of memory CD4+ T cells and cytomegalovirus serostatus. Sequenced by immunoSEQ multiplex PCR; TCRdb stores in-frame clones only, minus some. The sample lists about 25,000 clones, roughly 75% seen once, with roughly 1% in the top ten. This CDR3 region has 16 residues. The V end lost 0 bases, the J end lost 5 bases, and 17 bases lay between the germline ends. Germline V CDR1 and CDR2: LGHNA, YNFKEQ. Single viable CD3+CD4+CD8-CD45RO+ cells were sorted as the memory CD4+ T cells. Material for sequencing was memory CD4+ T cells from blood. This chain joins TRBV4-2 and TRBJ2-7; tentatively, D is TRBD2 (6 bases). This clonotype was obtained from an adult in good health and CMV-seronegative. The DNA for the CDR3 is TGTGCCAGCAGCCAAGACCAAGGCGGGAATTTCAACGAGCAGTACTTC. It specifies CASSQDQGGNFNEQYF.